This note documents a single TCR beta chain sequence. What it binds is unknown. This specimen comes from a study of CD8+ T cells in alopecia areata. RNA, once extracted, was reverse transcribed into cDNA for use as the sequencing template. Libraries were prepared by immunoSEQ multiplex PCR; TCRdb keeps only in-frame clonotypes and omits some of them. The data hold 120,000 to 150,000 clones, with less than 65% observed a single time. Study results and limitations: Although TCR sharing was seen in mice, sharing across patients was less clear, possibly for HLA-related reasons. Normal skin's resident alphabeta T cells are sequenced alongside lesional scalp T cells. Affected scalp, especially in alopecia totalis/universalis, had a higher clonality than normal scalp did.

In germline, CDR1 is SQVTM, CDR2 ANQGSEA. V lost 5 bases to trimming and J lost 2 bases, with 16 bases between them. CDR3 length equals 14 residues. Separation by sorting yielded CD4+ and CD8+ T cells from PBMCs. Specimen: CD8+ T cells sorted from blood. This chain joins TRBV29-1 and TRBJ2-7, with unresolved D. This clonotype originated in a human donor in good health. The DNA for the CDR3 is TGCAGCGTTTTCGGCGCGGACCGAGCCTACGAGCAGTACTTC. It translates to CSVFGADRAYEQYF.